Each of the 25 T cell receptor beta chains below was sequenced from the same sample in a study of cytomegalovirus exposure and HLA in healthy donors. In the PCR, 60 Vbeta and 13 Jbeta primers were used. Measured with immunoSEQ multiplex PCR; TCRdb has only the in-frame clones, and not every one. The table shows around 150,000 clones, with roughly 76% occurring only once. The sequencing sample was made of PBMCs. These receptors originate from a woman aged 45-59 years in good health and CMV-seronegative.

The V and J genes are TRBV9 and TRBJ1-3; TRBD1 agrees at 8 bases. CDR1 and CDR2 (germline): SGDLS, YYNGEE. V shed 4 bases and J 4 bases; nucleotides not matched to a gene: 4. The CDR3 is 14 residues long. CDR3 residues: CASSRGQGGNTIYF. CDR3 nucleotide sequence: TGTGCCAGCAGCAGAGGACAGGGAGGAAACACCATATATTTT.

The genes are TRBV7-9 and TRBJ2-5, with 8 bases identical to TRBD1. Germline CDR1 SEHNR, CDR2 FQNEAQ (reference sequence). J was trimmed by 4 bases and V by 6 bases; bases with no gene match: 4. CDR3 length: 13 amino acids. The CDR3 DNA reads TGTGCCAGCAGACCCGACAGGGGAGAGACCCAGTACTTC. As protein: CASRPDRGETQYF.

The CDR3 here is CSVIETGTGDQPQHF. CDR3 DNA: TGCAGCGTAATCGAAACCGGGACAGGGGATCAGCCCCAGCATTTT. The chain joins TRBV29-1 to TRBJ1-5; 10 nucleotides align to TRBD1. The CDR3 loop spans 15 amino acids. Germline CDR1 reads SQVTM; CDR2 reads ANQGSEA. Trimming cost V 6 bases and J 5 bases; bases outside gene matches: 10.

The table lists this clone with a few counts. The chain links TRBV5-4 to TRBJ2-3, with D tentatively TRBD2 (6 bases). Germline lookup yields CDR1 SGHNT and CDR2 YYREEE (reference sequence). This CDR3 is built from 16 residues. The V gene lost 3 bases and the J gene lost 2 bases, with 16 bases spanning the gap. This chain's CDR3 is CASSSRGAGLTDTQYF. CDR3 bases: TGTGCCAGCAGCTCCCGAGGGGCGGGACTCACAGATACGCAGTATTTT. The full variable domain, with the rest looked up from reference TRBV5-4 and TRBJ2-3, is ETGVTQSPTHLIKTRGQQVTLRCSSQSGHNTVSWYQQALGQGPQFIFQYYREEENGRGNFPPRFSGLQFPNYSSELNVNALELDDSALYLCASSSRGAGLTDTQYFGPGTRLTVL.

The chain employs TRBV18 and TRBJ2-1, with 10 bases fitting TRBD1. The CDR3 runs to 15 residues. In germline, CDR1 is KGHSH, CDR2 LQKENI. The V and J ends lost 4 bases and 5 bases, in that order; junction bases with no gene match: 5. The CDR3 DNA reads as TGTGCCAGCTCACTGGGACAGGGGAACAACAATGAGCAGTTCTTC. Encoded protein: CASSLGQGNNNEQFF.

J is TRBJ2-5 and V is TRBV6-5; possibly TRBD1 for D (6 bases). The better agreement between TRBJ2-7 and the DNA end casts doubt on the J call. Germline CDR1 MNHEY, CDR2 SVGAGI. This CDR3 spans 13 amino acids. The CDR3, as DNA: TGTGCCAGCAGGTCCAGGGGCTCCTACGAGCAGTACTTC. Its translation is CASRSRGSYEQYF.

The V and J genes are TRBV7-3 and TRBJ1-1; TRBD1 aligns across 7 bases. Per the germline V gene, CDR1 is SGHTA and CDR2 is FQGTGA. This CDR3 is 15 amino acids long. The V gene end was trimmed by 1 base and the J gene end by 2 bases; junction bases not matched to a gene: 4. The CDR3 loop reads CASSLKGAQNTEAFF. The DNA for the CDR3 is TGTGCCAGCAGCTTAAAGGGGGCGCAAAACACTGAAGCTTTCTTT.

This clone was counted once. The chain combines TRBV30 with TRBJ2-7; TRBD1 might be the D (6 bases). The length of the CDR3 is 13 residues. V lost 1 base, J lost 3 bases, and 10 bases lay in between. Per germline, CDR1 GTSNPN and CDR2 SVGIG (reference sequence). The DNA of the CDR3 is TGTGCCTGGAGTGCACAGGGCCGCTACGAGCAGTACTTC. Translation gives CAWSAQGRYEQYF.

J is TRBJ2-7 and V is TRBV6-5; the match to TRBD2 covers 12 bases. The CDR3 runs to 15 residues. Looked up from germline, CDR1 is MNHEY and CDR2 is SVGAGI. The trim removed 5 bases at V and 4 bases at J, leaving 6 bases unmatched. The CDR3 nucleotides are TGTGCCAGCAGTCCACTACTAGCGGGAGGTTACGAGCAGTACTTC. This encodes CASSPLLAGGYEQYF.

The V and J genes are TRBV19 and TRBJ2-1, with TRBD2 matching 7 bases. The CDR3 contains 14 residues. Trimming at V came to 3 bases and at J to 15 bases, leaving 14 bases not matched to a gene. The germline gives CDR1 LNHDA, CDR2 SQIVND (reference sequence). CDR3 region: CASSIAGATGILFF. CDR3 sequence (DNA): TGTGCCAGTAGTATCGCGGGAGCGACTGGGATTCTGTTCTTC.

V is TRBV5-1 and J is TRBJ2-5; TRBD2 is a possible D gene (7 bases). The CDR3 contains 14 residues. Trimming shortened V by 4 bases and J by 5 bases, and 15 bases separated the two germline ends. Per germline, CDR1 SGHRS and CDR2 YFSETQ. CDR3 sequence reads: CASSPGGLGETQYF. CDR3 bases: TGCGCCAGCAGCCCCGGGGGGCTAGGGGAGACCCAGTACTTC.

The V gene is TRBV13, the J gene TRBJ2-1; tentatively, D is TRBD2 (6 bases). Germline V lookup: CDR1 PRHDT, CDR2 FYEKMQ (reference sequence). The CDR3 extends over 15 amino acids. V lost 5 bases and J 6 bases, leaving 17 bases between the germline ends. CDR3 loop: CASSPSGLGGNEQFF. The CDR3 DNA reads TGTGCCAGCAGCCCGTCGGGACTCGGGGGCAATGAGCAGTTCTTC.

The chain combines TRBV4-2 with TRBJ2-5; the match to TRBD2 covers 8 bases. In germline, CDR1 is LGHNA, CDR2 YNFKEQ. The V segment lost 3 bases and the J segment 11 bases; nucleotides outside the gene matches: 14. The CDR3 length is 15 residues. The CDR3 DNA is TGTGCCAGCAGCCACGTGGAGCGGGAGTGGGAGGAGCAGTACTTC. Its protein is CASSHVEREWEEQYF.

This sequence joins TRBV6-5 and TRBJ2-1; TRBD2 is a possible D gene (6 bases). Germline values: CDR1 MNHEY, CDR2 SVGAGI. The length of the CDR3 is 14 residues. Trimming shortened V by 7 bases and J by 1 base, and 11 bases separated the two germline ends. DNA for the CDR3: TGTGCCAGCAATCGGGAGTTGTCCTACAATGAGCAGTTCTTC. Translating gives CASNRELSYNEQFF.

Details on this clone: A junction end diverges from the germline sequence, so it may reflect a read error. This rearrangement joins TRBV7-9 to TRBJ2-7, with 7 bases identical to TRBD1. CDR1 SEHNR and CDR2 FQNEAQ come from the germline V gene (reference sequence). The CDR3 has 12 amino acids. The chain's CDR3 is CSSSGDRVEQYF. DNA for the CDR3: TGTTCCAGCAGCGGTGACAGGGTCGAGCAGTACTTC. Filled out from reference TRBV7-9 and TRBJ2-7, the complete variable domain reads DTGVSQNPRHKITKRGQNVTFRCDPISEHNRLYWYRQTLGQGPEFLTYFQNEAQLEKSRLLSDRFSAERPKGSFSTLEIQRTEQGDSAMYLCSSSGDRVEQYFGPGTRLTVT.

This sequence joins TRBV19 and TRBJ1-4; D unclear. There are 13 residues in the CDR3. Germline CDR1 reads LNHDA; CDR2 reads SQIVND (reference sequence). V shed 6 bases and J shed 8 bases, with 13 bases lying between them. The CDR3: CASSPVLVEKLFF. CDR3 sequence (DNA): TGTGCCAGTAGCCCGGTCCTTGTGGAAAAACTGTTTTTT.

V and J are TRBV6-1 and TRBJ2-1; possible D gene TRBD1, 7 bases. Germline V gene lookup returns CDR1 MNHNS and CDR2 SASEGT. CDR3 size: 14 residues. The V end lost 4 bases, the J end lost 6 bases, and 13 bases lay between the germline ends. This CDR3 reads CASSAEGAINEQFF. The DNA for the CDR3 is TGTGCCAGCAGTGCGGAGGGGGCTATCAATGAGCAGTTCTTC.

The CDR3 DNA reads TGTGCCAGCAGTACCCGACAGGGACGGAACACTGAAGCTTTCTTT. It is translated as CASSTRQGRNTEAFF. The chain is built from TRBV7-2 and TRBJ1-1; TRBD1 matches at 7 bases. Trimming took 6 bases from V and 1 from J; bases not matched to a gene: 8. The CDR3 length is 15 residues. Germline-derived CDR1 and CDR2 are SGHTA and FQGNSA.

The sample holds a few counts of this clone. This rearrangement joins TRBV5-6 to TRBJ2-7; TRBD1 matches at 9 bases. V shed 4 bases and J 5 bases; nucleotides not matched to a gene: 10. CDR3 length equals 15 residues. Germline V gene sequence: CDR1 SGHDT, CDR2 YYEEEE. CDR3 region: CASSAAGQGFHEQYF. CDR3 nucleotide sequence: TGTGCCAGCAGCGCGGCGGGACAGGGCTTTCACGAGCAGTACTTC.

The table lists this clone with a few counts. V is TRBV6-1 and J is TRBJ1-5; 8 bases align to TRBD1. After removal of 11 bases from V and 0 bases from J, the junction contained 6 bases not matched to a gene. CDR3 size: 14 residues. Germline lookup yields CDR1 MNHNS and CDR2 SASEGT. CDR3 DNA: TGTGCCGCTGGGACAGGTGATAGCAATCAGCCCCAGCATTTT. It codes for CAAGTGDSNQPQHF.

There are a few counts of this clone. The V call is TRBV19, the J call TRBJ2-7; 10 positions agree with TRBD1. The CDR3 runs 15 residues. Germline V CDR1 and CDR2: LNHDA, SQIVND (reference sequence). Trimming at V came to 8 bases and at J to 0 bases, leaving 7 bases not matched to a gene. CDR3 sequence: CASGSTGGYSYEQYF. CDR3 sequence (DNA): TGTGCCAGTGGGTCGACAGGGGGCTACTCCTACGAGCAGTACTTC.

V usage is TRBV27 and J usage is TRBJ2-1; the match to TRBD1 covers 11 bases. This CDR3 spans 15 amino acids. Germline-derived CDR1 and CDR2 are MNHEY and SMNVEV (reference sequence). V lost 2 bases to trimming and J lost 8 bases; unmatched junction nucleotides: 5. The CDR3 bases are TGTGCCAGCAGTTTAAAGGACAGGGGGCTTCATGAGCAGTTCTTC. Translating it yields CASSLKDRGLHEQFF.

The chain uses TRBV5-1 and TRBJ2-3, with 9 positions matching TRBD2. Trimming took 4 bases from V and 4 from J; bases not matched to a gene: 10. The germline V gene encodes CDR1 SGHRS and CDR2 YFSETQ. This CDR3 is built from 16 residues. The CDR3: CASSVVSGSEADTQYF. CDR3 DNA sequence: TGCGCCAGCAGCGTGGTTAGCGGGAGTGAAGCAGATACGCAGTATTTT.

This rearrangement joins TRBV11-2 to TRBJ2-7; 7 nucleotides align to TRBD1. J lost 3 bases, V lost 6 bases, and 5 bases had no gene match. Germline V gives CDR1 SGHAT, CDR2 FQNNGV. The CDR3 has 13 amino acids. The CDR3 loop reads CASRRDSLYEQYF. The CDR3, as DNA: TGTGCCAGCAGGAGGGACAGCCTCTACGAGCAGTACTTC.

This chain connects TRBV20-1 to TRBJ2-7, with D possibly being TRBD2 (5 bases). This CDR3 region has 10 residues. The V gene's germline CDR1 is DFQATT and CDR2 SNEGSKA (reference sequence). Trimming took 3 bases from V and 6 from J, leaving 6 bases between them. This CDR3 is CSARDFEQYF. CDR3 nucleotide sequence: TGCAGTGCTAGGGACTTCGAGCAGTACTTC.